These 9 T cell receptor beta chains originate from one sample sequenced in a study of T cells in tumors and immune-related adverse events (dated by TCRdb to about 2021). The library was prepared using the immunoSEQ multiplex PCR assay. The table was pulled from immuneACCESS by TCRdb, which kept in-frame rearrangements only. Such tables lose some clones; where checked, under half of the loss comes from unresolved V genes, and the rest has no known cause. This sample gives over 7,000 clones in total; 90% to 95% of them show up just once. In total, the top ten clones hold about 2.4% of the sample. Per the publication, the treatment or condition label means: nivolumab (PD-1 blockade) given before sampling. The source material was lymph node tissue, sampled from a patient treated with anti-PD-1 therapy. The source of these receptors is a female donor with metastatic renal cell carcinoma.

V usage is TRBV6-1 and J usage is TRBJ2-7; D remains ambiguous. CDR1 MNHNS and CDR2 SASEGT come from the germline V gene. This CDR3 has 15 residues. The V gene lost 5 bases and the J gene lost 3 bases, with 17 bases spanning the gap. The CDR3, as DNA: TGTGCCAGCAGTCTCTTTCGGACCGAGAACTACGAGCAGTACTTC. It encodes CASSLFRTENYEQYF.

This clone occurred a few times. CDR3 sequence reads: CASTGCSDLHLYEQFF. The CDR3 DNA reads as TGTGCCAGCACCGGCTGTTCTGACCTCCATCTATATGAGCAGTTCTTC. This sequence joins TRBV6-4 and TRBJ2-1; D gene uncertain. Per the germline V gene, CDR1 is MRHNA and CDR2 is SNTAGT. V was trimmed by 7 bases and J by 8 bases, leaving 24 bases between them. There are 16 residues in the CDR3.

This clone came up a few times. This chain's CDR3 is CASSPDSQRAFF. Written as DNA, the CDR3 is TGTGCCAGCAGCCCCGACAGTCAGCGGGCTTTCTTT. The chain joins TRBV7-6 to TRBJ1-1, with TRBD1 as a possible D gene (5 bases). CDR3 length: 12 residues. The germline V gene encodes CDR1 SGHVS and CDR2 FNYEAQ. Trimming removed 5 bases at V and 11 bases at J, with 15 bases between.

The V gene is TRBV10-1, the J gene TRBJ2-7; unclear D gene. Trimming took 0 bases from V and 0 from J, leaving 6 bases between them. CDR1 and CDR2 (germline): WNHNN, SYGVQD (reference sequence). The CDR3 runs 14 residues. The CDR3 spells CASSESGDSYEQYF. The CDR3 DNA reads as TGCGCCAGCAGTGAGTCTGGCGACTCCTACGAGCAGTACTTC.

The gene calls are TRBV9 and TRBJ2-7; the D gene is possibly TRBD2 (5 bases). Looked up from germline, CDR1 is SGDLS and CDR2 is YYNGEE. CDR3 length equals 14 residues. Trimming cost V 1 base and J 2 bases, with 10 bases left between them. CDR3 in amino acids: CASSVRTGTYEQYF. In DNA form, the CDR3 reads TGTGCCAGCAGCGTAAGGACGGGAACCTACGAGCAGTACTTC.

This clone was seen once. The chain couples TRBV28 to TRBJ1-2; TRBD1 is a possible D gene (6 bases). Germline V CDR1 and CDR2: MDHEN, SYDVKM. This CDR3 spans 12 amino acids. V lost 5 bases and J 7 bases, leaving 11 bases between the germline ends. This chain's CDR3 is CASSPGERGYTF. The CDR3 DNA reads as TGTGCCAGCAGTCCAGGGGAACGTGGCTACACCTTC.

This clone was observed once. This sample includes further DNA sequences coding for the same CDR3. The V and J genes are TRBV10-1 and TRBJ2-7, with TRBD2 as a possible D gene (5 bases). CDR1 and CDR2 (germline): WNHNN, SYGVQD (reference sequence). Trimming pared 6 bases from V and 3 bases from J, leaving 18 bases between. CDR3 length: 15 amino acids. CDR3 nucleotides: TGCGCCAGCAGCCCCGACCGGGGTCGACGCTACGAGCAGTACTTC. It specifies CASSPDRGRRYEQYF.

The genes are TRBV4-2 and TRBJ1-4; D may be TRBD1 (6 bases). Between the trimmed V and J ends, which lost 2 bases and 6 bases, there was a span of 13 bases. CDR1 is LGHNA, CDR2 YNFKEQ, per germline. The CDR3 extends over 15 amino acids. The CDR3 loop is CASSQTGTQYEKLFF. In nucleotides, the CDR3 is TGTGCCAGCAGCCAAACCGGGACACAATATGAAAAACTGTTTTTT.

J is TRBJ2-2 and V is TRBV27; a possible D gene is TRBD2 (5 bases). Germline values: CDR1 MNHEY, CDR2 SMNVEV (reference sequence). V was cut by 7 bases and J by 1 base, with 16 bases left in between. This CDR3 comprises 16 residues. The CDR3 DNA sequence: TGTGCCAGCACCTCTTTGGGAGCGCTGAACACCGGGGAGCTGTTTTTT. Protein sequence: CASTSLGALNTGELFF.